These 14 T cell receptor beta chains came from one sample sequenced in a study of blood T cell repertoires in COVID-19. The method was immunoSEQ multiplex PCR; TCRdb's version includes in-frame clones alone and lacks a portion of them. The sample lists 100,000 to 120,000 clones, less than 85% occurring once. Sequenced sample: peripheral blood. The receptors originated from an elderly woman with acute or convalescent COVID-19.

The rearrangement uses TRBV19 and TRBJ2-5, with a weak D call TRBD1 (5 bases). This CDR3 contains 15 residues. V lost 5 bases, J lost 2 bases, and 15 bases lay in between. Germline V gene sequence: CDR1 LNHDA, CDR2 SQIVND (reference sequence). This CDR3 is CASSDTGTRQETQYF. The DNA of the CDR3 is TGTGCCAGTAGTGACACAGGAACCCGACAAGAGACCCAGTACTTC.

This clone was observed once. The chain combines TRBV6-4 with TRBJ2-7, with TRBD2 as a possible D gene (6 bases). The V gene's germline CDR1 is MRHNA and CDR2 SNTAGT. Deletions cut 2 bases from V and 6 bases from J, with 11 bases between. The CDR3 has 13 amino acids. Here the CDR3 reads CASSDQGGSEQYF. CDR3 DNA sequence: TGTGCCAGCAGTGACCAGGGAGGCAGCGAGCAGTACTTC.

The CDR3: CASSPGIAWSYNEQFF. The CDR3 nucleotides read TGTGCCAGCAGCCCCGGGATTGCGTGGTCCTACAATGAGCAGTTCTTC. The genes are TRBV5-4 and TRBJ2-1; D is perhaps TRBD2 (5 bases). The germline V gene encodes CDR1 SGHNT and CDR2 YYREEE (reference sequence). V was pared by 4 bases and J by 1 base, with 15 bases between. The CDR3 is 16 residues long.

The chain is built from TRBV7-7 and TRBJ2-3, with unresolved D. This CDR3 region has 16 residues. Germline-derived CDR1 and CDR2 are SSHAT and FNYEAQ (reference sequence). CDR3 in amino acids: CATSILLGAATDTQYF. CDR3 bases: TGTGCTACGAGTATTCTATTGGGCGCCGCCACAGATACGCAGTATTTT.

By proportion, this clone is medium-sized. Here the CDR3 DNA reads TGTGCCAGTACCAATCAGGGGGCGTGGACTGAAGCTTTCTTT. Its protein product is CASTNQGAWTEAFF. The chain is built from TRBV19 and TRBJ1-1, with 8 positions matching TRBD1. CDR1 is LNHDA and CDR2 is SQIVND in the germline V gene (reference sequence). The V segment lost 7 bases and the J segment 5 bases; nucleotides outside the gene matches: 9. This CDR3 region has 14 residues. Full variable domain (rest looked up from reference TRBV19 and TRBJ1-1): DGGITQSPKYLFRKEGQNVTLSCEQNLNHDAMYWYRQDPGQGLRLIYYSQIVNDFQKGDIAEGYSVSREKKESFPLTVTSAQKNPTAFYLCASTNQGAWTEAFFGQGTRLTVV.

This clone showed up just a few times. This chain connects TRBV10-3 to TRBJ2-7; 8 bases are a match to TRBD2. This CDR3 spans 14 amino acids. Looked up from germline, CDR1 is ENHRY and CDR2 is SYGVKD. V trimming: 6 bases; J trimming: 1 base; junction bases outside the gene matches: 5. This chain's CDR3 is CAIRRAGDSYEQYF. The CDR3, as DNA: TGTGCCATCAGGAGAGCGGGGGATTCCTACGAGCAGTACTTC.

About this clone itself: A much larger clone differs from this one at a single base, so this may be a read error. The V and J genes are TRBV10-3 and TRBJ2-2, with D perhaps TRBD2 (5 bases). V lost 10 bases and J lost 1, with 13 bases in between. Germline V gene sequence: CDR1 ENHRY, CDR2 SYGVKD. This CDR3 has 14 residues. This chain's CDR3 is CATAWERNTGELFF. For the CDR3, the DNA is TGTGCCACCGCCTGGGAGAGGAACACCGGGGAGCTGTTTTTT.

The chain has TRBV10-1 and TRBJ1-1, with D maybe TRBD1 (5 bases). CDR1 is WNHNN, CDR2 SYGVQD, per germline (reference sequence). This CDR3 region has 14 residues. Trimming cost V 6 bases and J 0 bases, with 11 bases left between them. The CDR3 DNA reads TGCGCCAGCAGCCCGGGGGGGATGAACACTGAAGCTTTCTTT. Translated: CASSPGGMNTEAFF.

The chain employs TRBV19 and TRBJ2-1, with 8 bases that match TRBD2. The CDR3 is 15 residues long. CDR1 is LNHDA, CDR2 SQIVND, per germline (reference sequence). V dropped 0 bases and J dropped 9; count of bases not matched to a gene: 7. The CDR3 region has the DNA TGTGCCAGTAGTATAGATCTCGCTAGCGGGCCTGAGCAGTTCTTC. It encodes CASSIDLASGPEQFF.

This CDR3 reads CASTRTSGTGEQFF. The CDR3 region has the DNA TGCGCCAGCACGCGGACTAGCGGGACCGGTGAGCAGTTCTTC. V gene TRBV5-1 combines with J gene TRBJ2-1; 12 bases are shared with TRBD2. The CDR3 extends over 14 amino acids. Germline-derived CDR1 and CDR2 are SGHRS and YFSETQ. V lost 6 bases and J lost 9; bases outside the gene matches: 7. The full variable domain, rest sourced from reference TRBV5-1 and TRBJ2-1, is KAGVTQTPRYLIKTRGQQVTLSCSPISGHRSVSWYQQTPGQGLQFLFEYFSETQRNKGNFPGRFSGRQFSNSRSEMNVSTLELGDSALYLCASTRTSGTGEQFFGPGTRLTVL.

The chain joins TRBV9 to TRBJ2-1; D possibly corresponds to TRBD2 (5 bases). Germline CDR1 is SGDLS and CDR2 is YYNGEE. The ends were cut back, 4 bases at V and 3 bases at J, with 14 bases in the middle. The CDR3 spans 15 residues. This CDR3 reads CASSPSLAGYNEQFF. The CDR3 nucleotides read TGTGCCAGCAGCCCATCCCTAGCAGGCTACAATGAGCAGTTCTTC. The whole variable domain, remainder taken from reference TRBV9 and TRBJ2-1, is DSGVTQTPKHLITATGQRVTLRCSPRSGDLSVYWYQQSLDQGLQFLIQYYNGEERAKGNILERFSAQQFPDLHSELNLSSLELGDSALYFCASSPSLAGYNEQFFGPGTRLTVL.

The chain has TRBV11-2 and TRBJ2-1, with TRBD1 identical over 10 bases. CDR1 is SGHAT and CDR2 is FQNNGV in the germline V gene. Trimming took 1 base from V and 5 from J; bases not matched to a gene: 5. This CDR3 spans 16 amino acids. The DNA of the CDR3 is TGTGCCAGCAGCTTAGCGGGACAGGGGCTGAACAATGAGCAGTTCTTC. Translation gives CASSLAGQGLNNEQFF. Full variable domain (outside the CDR3, taken from reference TRBV11-2 and TRBJ2-1): EAGVAQSPRYKIIEKRQSVAFWCNPISGHATLYWYQQILGQGPKLLIQFQNNGVVDDSQLPKDRFSAERLKGVDSTLKIQPAKLEDSAVYLCASSLAGQGLNNEQFFGPGTRLTVL.

The chain recombines TRBV12-3 or TRBV12-4 with TRBJ2-1, with 8 bases lining up with TRBD1. The length of the CDR3 is 13 residues. Trimming at V came to 7 bases and at J to 10 bases, leaving 9 bases not matched to a gene. The CDR3 region is CASMTGVFGEQFF. In nucleotides, the CDR3 is TGTGCCAGCATGACAGGGGTCTTTGGAGAGCAGTTCTTC.

The chain links TRBV6-6 to TRBJ1-2; unclear D gene. Germline loops: CDR1 MNHNY, CDR2 SVGAGI (reference sequence). With 6 bases removed from V and 8 bases from J, the gap between germline ends came to 22 bases. The CDR3 runs to 15 residues. Written as DNA, the CDR3 is TGTGCCAGCAGCCGAACGAGACGCCAGAAGGAGGGCTACACCTTC. Protein: CASSRTRRQKEGYTF.